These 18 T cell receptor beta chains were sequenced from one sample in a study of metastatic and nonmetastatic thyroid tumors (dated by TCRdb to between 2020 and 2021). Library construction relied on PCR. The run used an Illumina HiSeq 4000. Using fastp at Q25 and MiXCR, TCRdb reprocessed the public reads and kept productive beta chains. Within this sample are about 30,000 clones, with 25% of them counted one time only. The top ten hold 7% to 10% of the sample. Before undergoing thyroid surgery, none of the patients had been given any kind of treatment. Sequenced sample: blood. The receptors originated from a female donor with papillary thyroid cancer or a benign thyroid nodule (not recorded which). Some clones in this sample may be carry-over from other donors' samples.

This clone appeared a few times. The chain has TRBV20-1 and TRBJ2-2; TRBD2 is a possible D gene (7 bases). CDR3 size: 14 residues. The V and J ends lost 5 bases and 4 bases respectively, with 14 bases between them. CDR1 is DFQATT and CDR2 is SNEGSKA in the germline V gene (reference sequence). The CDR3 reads CSAERDIPTGELFF. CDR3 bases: TGCAGTGCTGAGCGGGACATCCCCACCGGGGAGCTGTTTTTT.

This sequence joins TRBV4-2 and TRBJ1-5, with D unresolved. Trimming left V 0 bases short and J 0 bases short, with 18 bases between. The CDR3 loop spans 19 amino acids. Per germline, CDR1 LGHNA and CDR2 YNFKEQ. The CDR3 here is CASSQETQWGDYSNQPQHF. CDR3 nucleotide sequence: TGTGCCAGCAGCCAAGAAACCCAATGGGGAGATTATAGCAATCAGCCCCAGCATTTT.

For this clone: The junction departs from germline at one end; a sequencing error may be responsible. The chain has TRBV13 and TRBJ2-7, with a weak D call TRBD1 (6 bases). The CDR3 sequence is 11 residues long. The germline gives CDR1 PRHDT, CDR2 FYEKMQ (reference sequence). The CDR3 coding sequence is TGTGCCAGCAGCTTAGGACAGGGCCCCAACTTC. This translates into CASSLGQGPNF.

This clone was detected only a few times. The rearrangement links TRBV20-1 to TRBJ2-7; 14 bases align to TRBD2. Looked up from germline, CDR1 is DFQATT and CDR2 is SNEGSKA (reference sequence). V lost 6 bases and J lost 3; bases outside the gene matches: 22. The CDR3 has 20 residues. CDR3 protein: CSAKSTFGTSGSGRNYEQYF. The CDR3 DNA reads TGCAGTGCCAAATCCACGTTCGGGACTAGCGGGAGTGGGAGAAACTACGAGCAGTACTTC.

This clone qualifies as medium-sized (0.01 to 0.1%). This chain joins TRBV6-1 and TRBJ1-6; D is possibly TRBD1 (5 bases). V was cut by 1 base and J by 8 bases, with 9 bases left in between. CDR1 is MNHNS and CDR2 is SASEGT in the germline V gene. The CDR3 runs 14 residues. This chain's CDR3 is CASSEEAGYSPLHF. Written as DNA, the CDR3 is TGTGCCAGCAGTGAAGAGGCAGGGTATTCACCCCTCCACTTT.

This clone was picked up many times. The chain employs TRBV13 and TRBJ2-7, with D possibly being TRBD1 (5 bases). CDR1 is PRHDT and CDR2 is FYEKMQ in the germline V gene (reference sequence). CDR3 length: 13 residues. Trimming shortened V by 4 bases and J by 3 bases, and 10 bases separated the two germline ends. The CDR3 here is CASSSRQIYEQYF. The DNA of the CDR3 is TGTGCCAGCAGCTCGCGACAGATCTACGAGCAGTACTTC.

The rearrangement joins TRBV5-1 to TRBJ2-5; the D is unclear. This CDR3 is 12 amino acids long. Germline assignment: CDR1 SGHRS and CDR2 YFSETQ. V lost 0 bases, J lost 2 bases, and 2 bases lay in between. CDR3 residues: CASSLGQETQYF. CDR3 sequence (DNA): TGCGCCAGCAGCTTGGGTCAAGAGACCCAGTACTTC.

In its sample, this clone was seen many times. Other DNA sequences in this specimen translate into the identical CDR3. CDR3 nucleotides: TGCGCCAGCAGTGGTAACCTGAATTCACCCCTCCACTTT. Residues: CASSGNLNSPLHF. J is TRBJ1-6 and V is TRBV10-1; D remains ambiguous. Germline CDR1 and CDR2: WNHNN and SYGVQD (reference sequence). V gave up 4 bases and J gave up 7 bases, with 8 bases separating them. The CDR3 spans 13 residues.

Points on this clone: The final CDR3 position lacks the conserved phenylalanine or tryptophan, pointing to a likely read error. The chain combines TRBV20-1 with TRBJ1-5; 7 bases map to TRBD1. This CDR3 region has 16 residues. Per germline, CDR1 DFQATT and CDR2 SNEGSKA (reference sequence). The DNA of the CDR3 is TGTACTGCCACCATACCGGGACAGATTAGCAATCAGCCCCAGCATTAT. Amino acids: CTATIPGQISNQPQHY.

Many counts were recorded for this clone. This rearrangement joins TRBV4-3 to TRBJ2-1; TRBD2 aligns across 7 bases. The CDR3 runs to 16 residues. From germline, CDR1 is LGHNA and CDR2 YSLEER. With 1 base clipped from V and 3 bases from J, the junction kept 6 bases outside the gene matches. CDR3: CASSQVVGGFYNEQFF. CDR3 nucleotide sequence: TGCGCCAGCAGCCAAGTAGTGGGAGGGTTCTACAATGAGCAGTTCTTC.

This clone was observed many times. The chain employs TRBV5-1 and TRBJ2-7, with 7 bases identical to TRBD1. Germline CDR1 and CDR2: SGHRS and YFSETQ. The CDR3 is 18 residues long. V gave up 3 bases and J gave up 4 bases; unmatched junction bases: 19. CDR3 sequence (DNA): TGCGCCAGCAGCTCGCCTATAGACAGGGACGATCTATCATACGAGCAGTACTTC. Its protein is CASSSPIDRDDLSYEQYF.

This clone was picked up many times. The CDR3 DNA follows: TGTGCCAGCAGGTTGCGGGGGGGTGAAGCTTTCTTT. This codes for CASRLRGGEAFF. This sequence joins TRBV28 and TRBJ1-1; possible D gene TRBD1, 5 bases. Trimming left V 6 bases short and J 7 bases short, with 12 bases between. CDR1 is MDHEN and CDR2 is SYDVKM in the germline V gene. The CDR3 length is 12 residues.

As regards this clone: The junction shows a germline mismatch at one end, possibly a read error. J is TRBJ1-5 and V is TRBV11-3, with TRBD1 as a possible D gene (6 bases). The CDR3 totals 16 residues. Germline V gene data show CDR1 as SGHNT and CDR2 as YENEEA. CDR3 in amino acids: CACSSLDSPHDHPQHF. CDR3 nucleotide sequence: TGTGCCTGCAGCTCCTTGGACAGTCCTCACGATCATCCCCAGCATTTT. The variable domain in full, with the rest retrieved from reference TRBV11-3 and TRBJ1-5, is EAGVVQSPRYKIIEKKQPVAFWCNPISGHNTLYWYLQNLGQGPELLIRYENEEAVDDSQLPKDRFSAERLKGVDSTLKIQPAELGDSAVYLCACSSLDSPHDHPQHFGDGTRLSIL.

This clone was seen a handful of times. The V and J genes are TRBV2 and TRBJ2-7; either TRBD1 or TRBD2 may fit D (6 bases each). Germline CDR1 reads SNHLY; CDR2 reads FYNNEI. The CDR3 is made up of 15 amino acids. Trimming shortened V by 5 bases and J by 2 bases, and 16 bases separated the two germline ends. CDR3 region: CASSRRGLETYEQYF. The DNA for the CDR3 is TGTGCCAGCAGTCGCCGGGGGCTAGAGACCTACGAGCAGTACTTC.

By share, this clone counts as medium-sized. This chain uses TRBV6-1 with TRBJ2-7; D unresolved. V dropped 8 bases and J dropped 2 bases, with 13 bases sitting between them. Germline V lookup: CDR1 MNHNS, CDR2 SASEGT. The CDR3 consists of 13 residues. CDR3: CASSETVTYEQYF. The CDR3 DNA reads TGTGCCAGCTCGGAGACTGTTACCTACGAGCAGTACTTC.

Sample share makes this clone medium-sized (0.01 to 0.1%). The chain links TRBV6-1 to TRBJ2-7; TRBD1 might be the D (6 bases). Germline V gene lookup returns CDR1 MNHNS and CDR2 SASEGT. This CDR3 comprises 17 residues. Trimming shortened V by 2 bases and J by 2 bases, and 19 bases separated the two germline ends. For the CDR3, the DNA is TGTGCCAGCAGTGAAATCCCCCGACAGGACGGACCCTACGAGCAGTACTTC. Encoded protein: CASSEIPRQDGPYEQYF.

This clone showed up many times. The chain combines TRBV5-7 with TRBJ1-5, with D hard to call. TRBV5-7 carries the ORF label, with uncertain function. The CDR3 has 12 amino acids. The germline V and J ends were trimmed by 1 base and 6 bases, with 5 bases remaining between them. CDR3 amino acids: CASSLSSQPQHF. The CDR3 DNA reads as TGTGCCAGCAGCTTGTCGAGTCAGCCCCAGCATTTT.

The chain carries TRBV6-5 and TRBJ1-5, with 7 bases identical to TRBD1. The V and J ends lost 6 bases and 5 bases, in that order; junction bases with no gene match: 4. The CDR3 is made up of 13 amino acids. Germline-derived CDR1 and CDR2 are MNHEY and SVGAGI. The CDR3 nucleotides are TGTGCCAGCAGCGACAGGGCGTATCAGCCCCAGCATTTT. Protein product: CASSDRAYQPQHF.